These 17 T cell receptor beta chains came from one sample sequenced in a study of T-cell reconstitution after alpha-beta-depleted transplantation in children. Preparation of the TCRbeta library used unique molecular identifiers. TCRdb reanalysed the PCR reads using MiXCR and keeps one entry per CDR3 protein. The table records 230,000 or so distinct CDR3 sequences, around 9.7% of them present only once. The sequenced sample was PBMCs from the stem cell graft donor, obtained from the stem cell graft. Receptors originate from a human donor who donated a stem cell graft to a child with SCID.

This clonotype was recorded many times. V usage is TRBV20-1 and J usage is TRBJ2-1; D is uncertain. V lost 3 bases, J lost 8 bases, and 20 bases lay in between. CDR3 size: 15 residues. Germline V gives CDR1 DFQATT, CDR2 SNEGSKA (reference sequence). CDR3 sequence reads: CSASRMMRQGDEQFF. CDR3 coding DNA: TGCAGTGCTAGTCGAATGATGAGACAAGGCGATGAGCAGTTCTTC.

The rearrangement joins TRBV11-2 to TRBJ2-3; 8 bases match TRBD1. This CDR3 is 14 amino acids long. After removal of 5 bases from V and 6 bases from J, the junction contained 7 bases not matched to a gene. Germline V gene lookup returns CDR1 SGHAT and CDR2 FQNNGV. CDR3 coding DNA: TGTGCCAGCAGCCACTTGGACAGGGTTGATACGCAGTATTTT. Translated: CASSHLDRVDTQYF.

This clonotype was seen ten or more times. The chain is built from TRBV24-1 and TRBJ1-2, with D unclear. Trimming removed 2 bases from V and 4 bases from J, with 10 bases in between. Germline CDR1 KGHDR, CDR2 SFDVKD. This CDR3 is 14 amino acids long. The CDR3 coding sequence is TGTGCCACCAGTGATTCCGGACGTGGCTATGGCTACACCTTC. Translation gives CATSDSGRGYGYTF.

This clonotype came up many times. V is TRBV28 and J is TRBJ2-2, with 7 bases identical to TRBD2. The V gene end was trimmed by 7 bases and the J gene end by 0 bases; junction bases not matched to a gene: 5. The CDR3 has 15 residues. Per germline, CDR1 MDHEN and CDR2 SYDVKM. The chain's CDR3 is CASNLGGANTGELFF. CDR3 DNA sequence: TGTGCCAGCAACCTGGGGGGGGCGAACACCGGGGAGCTGTTTTTT. Supplemented by reference TRBV28 and TRBJ2-2, the full variable domain reads DVKVTQSSRYLVKRTGEKVFLECVQDMDHENMFWYRQDPGLGLRLIYFSYDVKMKEKGDIPEGYSVSREKKERFSLILESASTNQTSMYLCASNLGGANTGELFFGEGSRLTVL.

This clonotype was observed many times. The chain combines TRBV20-1 with TRBJ2-1; the match to TRBD2 covers 10 bases. The CDR3 extends over 15 amino acids. Germline CDR1 and CDR2: DFQATT and SNEGSKA (reference sequence). Trimming took 4 bases from V and 9 from J; bases not matched to a gene: 12. CDR3 residues: CSATLAGEHSSEQFF. In DNA, the CDR3 is TGCAGTGCTACCCTAGCGGGGGAGCATTCCAGTGAGCAGTTCTTC.

This clonotype appeared many times. The V and J genes are TRBV5-1 and TRBJ1-2, with D perhaps TRBD1 (5 bases). V was clipped by 1 base and J by 8 bases, with 12 bases between them. The germline V gene encodes CDR1 SGHRS and CDR2 YFSETQ. The length of the CDR3 is 13 residues. The CDR3: CASSLLYGDGYTF. CDR3 DNA sequence: TGCGCCAGCAGCTTGTTGTATGGGGACGGCTACACCTTC.

This clonotype has at least ten counts. The genes are TRBV12-3 or TRBV12-4 and TRBJ2-1, with D perhaps TRBD1 or TRBD2 (6 bases each). The V end lost 7 bases, the J end lost 2 bases, and 15 bases lay between the germline ends. The CDR3 length is 15 residues. The CDR3 is CASTQIGGAYNEQFF. For the CDR3, the DNA is TGTGCCAGCACCCAAATCGGGGGCGCCTACAATGAGCAGTTCTTC.

This clonotype showed up many times. The J gene is TRBJ1-5, the V gene TRBV12-3 or TRBV12-4; weak D call: TRBD1 (5 bases). The CDR3 runs to 15 residues. Trimming removed 6 bases from V and 2 bases from J, with 14 bases in between. The CDR3 loop is CASSFGQGGNQPQHF. The CDR3 nucleotides read TGTGCCAGCAGCTTCGGGCAGGGCGGCAATCAGCCCCAGCATTTT.

This clonotype was detected ten times or more. The chain couples TRBV6-4 to TRBJ2-3, with D unclear. Trimming left V 5 bases short and J 2 bases short, with 8 bases between. Germline V gene data show CDR1 as MRHNA and CDR2 as SNTAGT. The CDR3 extends over 13 amino acids. The chain's CDR3 is CASSRRVTDTQYF. The CDR3, as DNA: TGTGCCAGCAGTAGGAGAGTCACAGATACGCAGTATTTT.

In regard to this clonotype: Being one base from a much bigger clone, this may be a read error. The CDR3 spells CAHTRGDFYGSTF. CDR3 coding DNA: TGTGCCCACACGAGGGGTGATTTCTATGGCTCCACCTTC. The chain joins TRBV10-3 to TRBJ1-2, with D possibly matching TRBD1 (5 bases). The CDR3 loop spans 13 amino acids. Germline assignment: CDR1 ENHRY and CDR2 SYGVKD.

This clonotype was counted ten times or more. The chain carries TRBV5-1 and TRBJ2-7; D gene unclear. Germline CDR1 reads SGHRS; CDR2 reads YFSETQ. V was shortened by 0 bases and J by 0 bases, with 16 bases between the two germline ends. The CDR3 sequence is 17 residues long. The DNA for the CDR3 is TGCGCCAGCAGCTTGGCCTCCTCCTGGTCTGACTCCTACGAGCAGTACTTC. Protein sequence: CASSLASSWSDSYEQYF.

This clonotype was seen at least ten times. This chain joins TRBV27 and TRBJ2-3; 10 bases agree with TRBD2. The CDR3 length is 18 residues. V dropped 4 bases and J dropped 5; count of bases not matched to a gene: 15. Germline V gene sequence: CDR1 MNHEY, CDR2 SMNVEV (reference sequence). CDR3 loop: CASSSSFSGGRGKDTQYF. The CDR3 bases are TGTGCCAGCAGTTCCTCCTTTAGCGGGGGGCGGGGGAAAGATACGCAGTATTTT.

This clonotype occurred many times. The CDR3 reads CSAMNSHSGNTIYF. The CDR3 DNA reads as TGCAGTGCTATGAACAGTCACTCTGGAAACACCATATATTTT. The rearrangement uses TRBV20-1 and TRBJ1-3; D remains unclear. Germline V gene sequence: CDR1 DFQATT, CDR2 SNEGSKA (reference sequence). V lost 4 bases, J lost 0 bases, and 10 bases lay in between. The CDR3 is made up of 14 amino acids.

The rearrangement links TRBV2 to TRBJ1-5; perhaps TRBD1 as D (6 bases). The CDR3 is 16 residues long. The V and J ends lost 2 bases and 1 base respectively, with 12 bases between them. Looked up from germline, CDR1 is SNHLY and CDR2 is FYNNEI. CDR3 sequence: CASSEQGPRSNQPQHF. The CDR3 DNA is TGTGCCAGCAGTGAACAGGGGCCCCGGAGCAATCAGCCCCAGCATTTT.

This clonotype was picked up many times. The chain links TRBV12-3 or TRBV12-4 to TRBJ2-1, with 11 bases fitting TRBD2. J gave up 6 bases and V 0 bases, and 4 bases lay outside the gene matches. The CDR3 has 16 residues. CDR3 amino acids: CASSLAQLAGGNEQFF. The CDR3 nucleotides are TGTGCCAGCAGTTTAGCGCAGCTAGCGGGGGGCAATGAGCAGTTCTTC.

The table lists this clonotype with many counts. Here the CDR3 DNA reads TGCAGTGCTAGAGAGAGGGGGGGTAGGGACATTCAGTACTTC. Encoded protein: CSARERGGRDIQYF. This chain connects TRBV20-1 to TRBJ2-4, with D tentatively TRBD2 (7 bases). The germline V gene has CDR1 DFQATT and CDR2 SNEGSKA (reference sequence). The CDR3 has 14 amino acids. V was clipped by 0 bases and J by 8 bases, with 14 bases between them.

This clonotype was observed at least ten times. V gene TRBV7-2 combines with J gene TRBJ2-4; D remains ambiguous. V was cut by 2 bases and J by 11 bases, with 7 bases left in between. This CDR3 comprises 11 residues. CDR1 and CDR2 from the germline V gene are SGHTA and FQGNSA. The CDR3 DNA reads TGTGCCAGCAGCTTACAGAGCCTTCAGTACTTC. It is translated as CASSLQSLQYF.